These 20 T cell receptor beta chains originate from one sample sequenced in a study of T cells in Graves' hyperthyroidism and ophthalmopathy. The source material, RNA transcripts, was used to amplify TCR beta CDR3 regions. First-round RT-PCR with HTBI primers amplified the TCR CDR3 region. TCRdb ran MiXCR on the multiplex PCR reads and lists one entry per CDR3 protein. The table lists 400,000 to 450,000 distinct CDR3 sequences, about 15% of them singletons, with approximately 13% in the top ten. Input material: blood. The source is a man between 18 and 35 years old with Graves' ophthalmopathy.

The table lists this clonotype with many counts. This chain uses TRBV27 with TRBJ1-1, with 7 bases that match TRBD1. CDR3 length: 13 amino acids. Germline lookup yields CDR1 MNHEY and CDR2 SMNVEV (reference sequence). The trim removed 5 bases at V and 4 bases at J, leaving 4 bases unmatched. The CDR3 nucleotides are TGTGCCAGCAGTGGGACAGCCCTCACTGAAGCTTTCTTT. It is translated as CASSGTALTEAFF.

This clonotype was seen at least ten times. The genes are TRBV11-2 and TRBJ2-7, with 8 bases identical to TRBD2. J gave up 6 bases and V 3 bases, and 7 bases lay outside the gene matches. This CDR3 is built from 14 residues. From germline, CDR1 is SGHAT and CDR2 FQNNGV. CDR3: CASSFAGLAGEQYF. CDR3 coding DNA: TGTGCCAGCAGCTTCGCCGGACTAGCCGGCGAGCAGTACTTC.

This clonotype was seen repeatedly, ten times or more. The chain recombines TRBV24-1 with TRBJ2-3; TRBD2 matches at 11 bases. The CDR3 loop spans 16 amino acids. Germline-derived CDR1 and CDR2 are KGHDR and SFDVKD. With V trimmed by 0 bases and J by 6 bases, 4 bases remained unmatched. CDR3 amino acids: CATSDLASGGTDTQYF. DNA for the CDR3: TGTGCCACCAGTGATTTGGCTAGCGGGGGGACTGATACGCAGTATTTT.

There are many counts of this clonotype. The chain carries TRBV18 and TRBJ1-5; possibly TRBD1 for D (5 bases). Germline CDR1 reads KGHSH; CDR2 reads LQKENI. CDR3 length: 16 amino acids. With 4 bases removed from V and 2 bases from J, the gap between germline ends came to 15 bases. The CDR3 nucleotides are TGTGCCAGCTCACGCTTGGGGAGGGGCGGCAATCAGCCCCAGCATTTT. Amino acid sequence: CASSRLGRGGNQPQHF.

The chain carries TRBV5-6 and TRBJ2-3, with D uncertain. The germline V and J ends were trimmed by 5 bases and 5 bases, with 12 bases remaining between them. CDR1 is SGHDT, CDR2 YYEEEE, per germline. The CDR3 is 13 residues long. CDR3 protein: CASRPLERDTQYF. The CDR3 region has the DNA TGTGCCAGCAGACCCCTAGAGAGAGATACGCAGTATTTT.

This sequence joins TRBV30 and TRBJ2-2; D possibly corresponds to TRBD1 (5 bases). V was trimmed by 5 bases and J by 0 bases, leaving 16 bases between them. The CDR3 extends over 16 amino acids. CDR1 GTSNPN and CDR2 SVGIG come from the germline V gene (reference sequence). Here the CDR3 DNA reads TGTGCCTGGGGCCCTCTTGGGGCCGCGAACACCGGGGAGCTGTTTTTT. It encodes CAWGPLGAANTGELFF. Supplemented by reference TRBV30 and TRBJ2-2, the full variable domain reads SQTIHQWPATLVQPVGSPLSLECTVEGTSNPNLYWYRQAAGRGLQLLFYSVGIGQISSEVPQNLSASRPQDRQFILSSKKLLLSDSGFYLCAWGPLGAANTGELFFGEGSRLTVL.

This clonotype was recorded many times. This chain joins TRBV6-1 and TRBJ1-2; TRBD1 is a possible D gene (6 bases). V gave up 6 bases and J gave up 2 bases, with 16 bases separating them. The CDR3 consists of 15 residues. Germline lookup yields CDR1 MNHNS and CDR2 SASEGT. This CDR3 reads CASRGGAGRNYGYTF. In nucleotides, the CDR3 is TGTGCCAGCAGGGGGGGGGCAGGCAGGAACTATGGCTACACCTTC.

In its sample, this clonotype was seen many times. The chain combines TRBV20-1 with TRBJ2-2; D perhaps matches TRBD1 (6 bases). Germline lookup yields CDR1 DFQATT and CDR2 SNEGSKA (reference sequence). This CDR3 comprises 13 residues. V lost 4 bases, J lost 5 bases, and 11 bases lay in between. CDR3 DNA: TGCAGTGCTAAACAGGGTCTAACCGGGGAGCTGTTTTTT. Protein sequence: CSAKQGLTGELFF.

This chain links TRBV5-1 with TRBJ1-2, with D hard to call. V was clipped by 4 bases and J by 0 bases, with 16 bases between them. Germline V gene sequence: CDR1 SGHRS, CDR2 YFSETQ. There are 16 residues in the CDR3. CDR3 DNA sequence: TGCGCCAGCAGCCCAACTTACAGCGAATCTAACTATGGCTACACCTTC. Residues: CASSPTYSESNYGYTF.

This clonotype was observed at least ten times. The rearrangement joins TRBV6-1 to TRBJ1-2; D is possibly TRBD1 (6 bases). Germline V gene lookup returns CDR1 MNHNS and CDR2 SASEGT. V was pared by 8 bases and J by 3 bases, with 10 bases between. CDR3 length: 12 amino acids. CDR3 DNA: TGTGCCAGCGTAGGGGGTGACTATGGCTACACCTTC. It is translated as CASVGGDYGYTF.

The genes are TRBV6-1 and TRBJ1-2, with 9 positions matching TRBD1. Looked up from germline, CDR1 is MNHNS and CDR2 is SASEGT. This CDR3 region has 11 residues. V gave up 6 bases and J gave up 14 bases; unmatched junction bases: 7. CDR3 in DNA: TGTGCCAGCAGGGGTAGCGGGACAGGGACCTTC. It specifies CASRGSGTGTF.

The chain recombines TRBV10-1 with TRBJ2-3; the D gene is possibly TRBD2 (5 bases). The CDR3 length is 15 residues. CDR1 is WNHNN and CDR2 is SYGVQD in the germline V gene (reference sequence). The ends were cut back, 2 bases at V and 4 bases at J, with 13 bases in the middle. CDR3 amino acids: CASSERVARSDTQYF. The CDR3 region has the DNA TGCGCCAGCAGTGAGAGAGTAGCGCGATCAGATACGCAGTATTTT.

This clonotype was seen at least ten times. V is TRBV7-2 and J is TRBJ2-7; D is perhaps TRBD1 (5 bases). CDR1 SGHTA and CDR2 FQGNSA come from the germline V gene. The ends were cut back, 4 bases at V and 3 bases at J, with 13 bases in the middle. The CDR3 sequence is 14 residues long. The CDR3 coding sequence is TGTGCCAGCAGCTACGACCGCCAGGGCTACGAGCAGTACTTC. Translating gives CASSYDRQGYEQYF.

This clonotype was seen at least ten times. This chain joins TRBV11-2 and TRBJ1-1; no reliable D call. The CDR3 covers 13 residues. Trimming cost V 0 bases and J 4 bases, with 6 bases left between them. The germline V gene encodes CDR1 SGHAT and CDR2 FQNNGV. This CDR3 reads CASSLEGGTEAFF. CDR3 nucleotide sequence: TGTGCCAGCAGCTTAGAGGGCGGCACTGAAGCTTTCTTT.

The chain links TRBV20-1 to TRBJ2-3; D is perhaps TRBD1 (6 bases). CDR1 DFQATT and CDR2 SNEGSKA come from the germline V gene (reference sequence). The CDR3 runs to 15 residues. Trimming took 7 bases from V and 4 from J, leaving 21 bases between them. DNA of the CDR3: TGCAGTGTCTCCTCGGGACATCACGGGGCAGATACGCAGTATTTT. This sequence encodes CSVSSGHHGADTQYF.

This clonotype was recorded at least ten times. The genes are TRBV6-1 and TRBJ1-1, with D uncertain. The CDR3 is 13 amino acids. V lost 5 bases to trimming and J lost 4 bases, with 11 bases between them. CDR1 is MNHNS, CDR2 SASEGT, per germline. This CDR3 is CASSYDGITEAFF. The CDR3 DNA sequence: TGTGCCAGCAGTTACGATGGCATCACTGAAGCTTTCTTT.

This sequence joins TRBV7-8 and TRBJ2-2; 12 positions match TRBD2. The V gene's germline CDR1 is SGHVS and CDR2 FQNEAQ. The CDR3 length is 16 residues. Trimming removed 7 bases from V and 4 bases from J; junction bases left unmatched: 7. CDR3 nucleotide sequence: TGTGCCAGCACCAACGGACTAGCGGGATTCACCGGGGAGCTGTTTTTT. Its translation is CASTNGLAGFTGELFF.

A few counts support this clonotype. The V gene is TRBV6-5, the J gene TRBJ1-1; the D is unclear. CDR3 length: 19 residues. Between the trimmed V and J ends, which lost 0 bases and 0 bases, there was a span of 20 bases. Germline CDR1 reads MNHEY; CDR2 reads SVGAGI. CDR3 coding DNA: TGTGCCAGCAGTTACTCTCCCTGTCTCGACCGGACCCTGAACACTGAAGCTTTCTTT. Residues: CASSYSPCLDRTLNTEAFF.

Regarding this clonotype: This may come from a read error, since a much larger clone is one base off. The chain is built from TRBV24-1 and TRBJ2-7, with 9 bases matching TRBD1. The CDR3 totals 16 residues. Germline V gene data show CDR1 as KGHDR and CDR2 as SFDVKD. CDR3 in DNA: TGTGCCACCAGTGATGCGACCGGGACAGGGCCCTACGGGCAGTACTTC. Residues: CATSDATGTGPYGQYF.

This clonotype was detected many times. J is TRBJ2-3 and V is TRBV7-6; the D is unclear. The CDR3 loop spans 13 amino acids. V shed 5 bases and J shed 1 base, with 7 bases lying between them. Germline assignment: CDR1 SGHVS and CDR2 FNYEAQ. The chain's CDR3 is CASSPARTDTQYF. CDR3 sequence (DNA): TGTGCCAGCAGCCCCGCCCGCACAGATACGCAGTATTTT.